This T cell receptor (beta chain) is drawn from a study of HIV-infected patients and healthy controls. Whole-study findings and limits: Compared with controls, mean Gini indices were significantly raised in HIV-infected repertoires, possibly indicating oligoclonality.

Trimming removed 8 bases at V and 3 bases at J, with 11 bases between. Germline CDR1 is MDHEN and CDR2 is SYDVKM. The CDR3 sequence is 12 residues long. To note about this clonotype: Antigen unknown.

No cell fractionation was done, so the repertoire covers all unsorted peripheral blood T cells. Around 0.5 ug RNA was reverse transcribed with alpha and beta constant-region primers. Each of the alpha and beta chains got its own library through chain-specific third strand synthesis with indices. TCRdb called the 5' RACE reads again in MiXCR, with one record for every CDR3 protein. The sample carries more than 9,000 distinct CDR3 sequences, roughly a tenth recorded once. This rearrangement joins TRBV28 to TRBJ2-7; a possible D gene is TRBD1 (5 bases). This clonotype originated in an adult with HIV infection. The specimen comprised blood, sampled before antiretroviral therapy. As DNA, the CDR3 is TGTGCCAGCGGTGAGACAGACTACGAGCAGTACTTC. Its protein product is CASGETDYEQYF.